Listed below are T cell receptor beta chains from one sample, sequenced in a study of blood T cell repertoires in COVID-19. Sequencing used immunoSEQ multiplex PCR; TCRdb keeps in-frame clones, though not all of them. The sample records around 280,000 clones, about nine tenths being singletons. Sequencing input: peripheral blood. The receptors shown here come from a woman aged 50 to 60 who had recovered from COVID-19. Both conserved end residues are part of each CDR3. D genes are given only for firm matches. Size values are once, few and many counts, or a class for expanded clones, and some rows have none.

d_call	clone_size	v_call	j_call	cdr3_aa	cdr3_nt
-	-	TRBV28	TRBJ1-5	CASSFERYSNQPQHF	TGTGCCAGCAGTTTTGAACGGTATAGCAATCAGCCCCAGCATTTT
TRBD1	-	TRBV7-9	TRBJ2-7	CASSLQGQGAQEQYF	TGTGCCAGCAGCTTACAGGGACAGGGGGCTCAGGAGCAGTACTTC
-	-	TRBV9	TRBJ2-1	CASSVASPNEQFF	TGTGCCAGCAGCGTAGCCTCCCCCAATGAGCAGTTCTTC
TRBD1	-	TRBV28	TRBJ1-2	CASNTGGLHSNYGYTF	TGTGCCAGCAACACAGGGGGCCTACACTCTAACTATGGCTACACCTTC
-	-	TRBV3-1/TRBV3-2	TRBJ2-7	CASSHGYGYEQYF	TGTGCCAGCAGCCATGGTTACGGCTACGAGCAGTACTTC
TRBD1	-	TRBV7-2	TRBJ2-5	CASSATGTGGQETQYF	TGTGCCAGCAGCGCCACCGGGACAGGGGGACAAGAGACCCAGTACTTC
TRBD1	-	TRBV24-1	TRBJ2-5	CATSDRGQGGGETQYF	TGTGCCACCAGTGACCGGGGACAGGGCGGTGGAGAGACCCAGTACTTC
TRBD1	-	TRBV11-2	TRBJ2-7	CASSVEPGQSYEQYF	TGTGCCAGCAGCGTAGAACCGGGACAGTCCTACGAGCAGTACTTC
TRBD2	-	TRBV11-3	TRBJ2-1	CASSSGLAGGREQFF	TGTGCCAGCAGCTCGGGACTAGCGGGAGGTCGTGAGCAGTTCTTC
TRBD1	-	TRBV19	TRBJ2-7	CASSGTGLPYEQYF	TGTGCCAGTAGTGGGACAGGGTTACCCTACGAGCAGTACTTC
TRBD2	-	TRBV9	TRBJ2-1	CASSVLTSGHSYNEQFF	TGTGCCAGCAGCGTTCTGACTAGCGGCCACTCCTACAATGAGCAGTTCTTC
TRBD1	-	TRBV19	TRBJ1-2	CASSNGQGFGYGYTF	TGTGCCAGTAGTAACGGACAGGGCTTTGGCTATGGCTACACCTTC
-	-	TRBV9	TRBJ2-2	CASSEEGANTGELFF	TGTGCCAGCAGCGAAGAGGGGGCGAACACCGGGGAGCTGTTTTTT
TRBD2	-	TRBV27	TRBJ2-3	CASSSLRGRAEDTQYF	TGTGCCAGCAGTTCCCTCCGCGGGAGGGCCGAAGATACGCAGTATTTT
TRBD1	-	TRBV7-2	TRBJ1-2	CASSARGQNYGYTF	TGTGCCAGCAGCGCCAGGGGACAGAACTATGGCTACACCTTC
-	-	TRBV4-3	TRBJ2-2	CASSQDRGINTGELFF	TGCGCCAGCAGCCAAGACCGGGGGATAAACACCGGGGAGCTGTTTTTT
TRBD1	-	TRBV27	TRBJ2-2	CASSFVLPGGTGELFF	TGTGCCAGCAGTTTTGTTCTCCCAGGGGGCACCGGGGAGCTGTTTTTT
TRBD2	-	TRBV11-3	TRBJ2-7	CASSLAGDSYEQYF	TGTGCCAGCAGCCTAGCGGGAGATTCCTACGAGCAGTACTTC
-	-	TRBV6-1	TRBJ1-1	CASSEWVVRDMNTEAFF	TGTGCCAGCAGTGAATGGGTGGTGAGGGACATGAACACTGAAGCTTTCTTT
-	-	TRBV7-3	TRBJ2-5	CASSRSGQETQYF	TGTGCCAGCAGCCGTAGCGGCCAAGAGACCCAGTACTTC
-	-	TRBV9	TRBJ1-1	CASSVAGGRDTEAFF	TGTGCCAGCAGCGTAGCCGGGGGAAGGGACACTGAAGCTTTCTTT
-	few	TRBV5-6	TRBJ2-4	CASSFSGFLGKNIQYF	TGTGCCAGCAGCTTTTCGGGGTTCTTGGGCAAAAACATTCAGTACTTC
-	-	TRBV27	TRBJ1-2	CASSLSVGAYGYTF	TGTGCCAGCAGTTTATCAGTGGGGGCCTATGGCTACACCTTC
TRBD1	-	TRBV20-1	TRBJ1-6	CSASIGLQGSPAPLHF	TGCAGTGCTAGTATAGGGCTACAGGGGTCGCCGGCACCCCTCCACTTT
TRBD2	-	TRBV7-2	TRBJ2-4	CASSLAWTSGDIQYF	TGTGCCAGCAGCTTAGCGTGGACTAGTGGAGACATTCAGTACTTC
TRBD2	-	TRBV6-5	TRBJ2-1	CASSPTSTRGEQFF	TGTGCCAGCAGCCCGACTAGCACGCGGGGTGAGCAGTTCTTC
-	-	TRBV30	TRBJ1-1	CAWWATDARKAFF	TGTGCCTGGTGGGCCACCGATGCCCGGAAAGCTTTCTTT
-	-	TRBV5-6	TRBJ1-5	CASSLENGFLHF	TGTGCCAGCAGCTTGGAGAACGGTTTTCTACATTTT
-	-	TRBV15	TRBJ1-1	CATSREGVGHSEAFF	TGTGCCACCAGCAGAGAAGGGGTAGGGCACTCTGAAGCTTTCTTT
TRBD1	-	TRBV6-1	TRBJ1-5	CASSETGTANQPQHF	TGTGCCAGCAGTGAAACGGGGACAGCCAATCAGCCCCAGCATTTT
-	-	TRBV6-5	TRBJ1-1	CASSSPHTDPEAFF	TGTGCCAGCAGTTCTCCCCATACAGATCCTGAAGCTTTCTTT
-	-	TRBV7-2	TRBJ1-4	CASSQDGGKLFF	TGTGCCAGCAGCCAAGACGGGGGGAAACTGTTTTTT
-	-	TRBV11-2	TRBJ2-7	CASSRKSSGPAYEQYF	TGTGCCAGCAGCCGCAAGAGCAGCGGACCGGCCTACGAGCAGTACTTC
TRBD1	once	TRBV28	TRBJ1-5	CASSPTGESNQPQHF	TGTGCCAGCAGTCCTACAGGGGAATCTAATCAGCCCCAGCATTTT